Each of the 13 T cell receptor beta chains below was sequenced from the same sample in a study of T cells in Graves' hyperthyroidism and ophthalmopathy. RNA transcripts were the template for amplifying TCR beta CDR3 regions. The study used the HTBI primer set for a first-round RT-PCR of the TCR CDR3. TCRdb redid the calling of the multiplex PCR reads with MiXCR, one entry per CDR3 protein. This table has about 720,000 distinct CDR3 sequences, about a sixth appearing once. The sample was blood. The receptors derive from a young man with Graves' hyperthyroidism.

This clonotype has only a few counts. This chain uses TRBV9 with TRBJ2-5; D not resolved. V was trimmed by 4 bases and J by 5 bases, leaving 15 bases between them. CDR1 is SGDLS, CDR2 YYNGEE, per germline. The CDR3 contains 14 residues. DNA of the CDR3: TGTGCCAGCAGCCCCGAAGGGATAGTGGAGACCCAGTACTTC. Protein: CASSPEGIVETQYF.

This clonotype was observed a few times. This chain uses TRBV10-3 with TRBJ1-1; no clear D. The V end lost 7 bases, the J end lost 1 base, and 7 bases lay between the germline ends. Germline lookup yields CDR1 ENHRY and CDR2 SYGVKD. The CDR3 loop spans 12 amino acids. The CDR3, as DNA: TGTGCCATCATGACGGGGAACACTGAAGCTTTCTTT. This gives the protein CAIMTGNTEAFF.

This clonotype came up a few times. This chain uses TRBV29-1 with TRBJ2-5; 7 nucleotides line up with TRBD1. This CDR3 is built from 14 residues. CDR1 and CDR2 from the germline V gene are SQVTM and ANQGSEA. The CDR3: CSSTGTVLAETQYF. The CDR3, as DNA: TGCAGTTCAACCGGGACAGTTTTAGCTGAGACCCAGTACTTC. Together with reference TRBV29-1 and TRBJ2-5, the CDR3 gives the full variable domain: SAVISQKPSRDICQRGTSLTIQCQVDSQVTMMFWYRQQPGQSLTLIATANQGSEATYESGFVIDKFPISRPNLTFSTLTVSNMSPEDSSIYLCSSTGTVLAETQYFGPGTRLLVL.

The V gene is TRBV18, the J gene TRBJ1-4, with 8 bases aligning to TRBD1. The V segment lost 0 bases and the J segment 11 bases; nucleotides outside the gene matches: 8. The CDR3 spans 15 residues. CDR1 KGHSH and CDR2 LQKENI come from the germline V gene. Here the CDR3 reads CASSPPVQGGTKLFF. Here the CDR3 DNA reads TGTGCCAGCTCACCACCGGTACAGGGGGGGACGAAACTGTTTTTT.

The sample holds many counts of this clonotype. V and J are TRBV11-3 and TRBJ2-7; D not resolved. V lost 2 bases, J lost 2 bases, and 7 bases lay in between. Germline loops: CDR1 SGHNT, CDR2 YENEEA. There are 13 residues in the CDR3. CDR3 amino acids: CASSLPRPYEQYF. The CDR3 nucleotides are TGTGCCAGCAGCTTACCCCGTCCCTACGAGCAGTACTTC.

The rearrangement joins TRBV7-9 to TRBJ2-6; tentatively, D is TRBD1 (5 bases). The CDR3 consists of 15 residues. CDR1 SEHNR and CDR2 FQNEAQ come from the germline V gene (reference sequence). The ends were cut back, 1 base at V and 2 bases at J, with 6 bases in the middle. CDR3 in DNA: TGTGCCAGCAGCTTAGGACAGCCTGGGGCCAACGTCCTGACTTTC. Residues: CASSLGQPGANVLTF.

The chain joins TRBV6-1 to TRBJ2-3; 8 bases are shared with TRBD1. The trim removed 7 bases at V and 3 bases at J, leaving 9 bases unmatched. Germline V gene sequence: CDR1 MNHNS, CDR2 SASEGT. The CDR3 is made up of 15 amino acids. The CDR3 sequence is CASNGQGAGTDTQYF. In DNA form, the CDR3 reads TGTGCCAGCAATGGGCAGGGGGCGGGTACAGATACGCAGTATTTT.

The rearrangement uses TRBV5-1 and TRBJ1-1; D uncertain. Trimming pared 5 bases from V and 7 bases from J, leaving 18 bases between. Per the germline V gene, CDR1 is SGHRS and CDR2 is YFSETQ. The CDR3 extends over 14 amino acids. CDR3 DNA: TGCGCCAGCAGATTTTTTTCGGGAACCTTTGAAGCTTTCTTT. This gives the protein CASRFFSGTFEAFF.

The chain joins TRBV28 to TRBJ1-1; D is unclear. V lost 6 bases to trimming and J lost 4 bases, with 18 bases between them. The CDR3 loop spans 15 amino acids. The V gene's germline CDR1 is MDHEN and CDR2 SYDVKM. CDR3 amino acids: CASSLQEGSLTEAFF. CDR3 bases: TGTGCCAGCAGCCTCCAAGAAGGGAGCCTCACTGAAGCTTTCTTT.

In its sample, this clonotype was seen a few times. The V call is TRBV20-1, the J call TRBJ1-6, with a weak D call TRBD1 (5 bases). The germline CDR1 and CDR2 sequences are DFQATT and SNEGSKA (reference sequence). The CDR3 has 14 residues. The V and J ends lost 1 base and 10 bases respectively, with 14 bases between them. The CDR3 nucleotides read TGCAGTGCTAGAGTCCGCAGGGAGTCCTCACCCCTCCACTTT. Translation: CSARVRRESSPLHF.

This clonotype turned up a few times. The chain joins TRBV7-2 to TRBJ2-2, with TRBD1 matching 8 bases. After removal of 1 base from V and 6 bases from J, the junction contained 1 base not matched to a gene. Per germline, CDR1 SGHTA and CDR2 FQGNSA. There are 14 residues in the CDR3. CDR3 DNA sequence: TGTGCCAGCAGCTTAGACAGGGGGGCCGGGGAGCTGTTTTTT. Protein sequence: CASSLDRGAGELFF.

The CDR3 reads CAISPQAINTEAFF. The CDR3 nucleotides read TGTGCCATCAGTCCACAGGCTATCAACACTGAAGCTTTCTTT. The chain couples TRBV10-3 to TRBJ1-1, with D possibly being TRBD1 (5 bases). The CDR3 sequence is 14 residues long. V gave up 5 bases and J gave up 2 bases, with 12 bases separating them. From germline, CDR1 is ENHRY and CDR2 SYGVKD.

The chain employs TRBV5-1 and TRBJ2-5, with TRBD1 matching 7 bases. This CDR3 has 15 residues. Germline-derived CDR1 and CDR2 are SGHRS and YFSETQ. V shed 2 bases, J shed 5 bases, and the junction held 9 bases outside the gene matches. As DNA, the CDR3 is TGCGCCAGCAGCTTACCGACAGGGCCGGGGGAGACCCAGTACTTC. It specifies CASSLPTGPGETQYF.